This T cell receptor (beta chain) stems from a study of blood T cell repertoires in COVID-19. Study information: Some COVID-19 samples were acute and others convalescent; all came from the United States, Italy and Spain. The analysed material was cDNA or gDNA that came from T cells, B-cell-depleted T cells, or PBMCs.

It was during active infection that Seattle patients were enrolled and then longitudinally followed. This clone showed up just once. The CDR3 has 14 residues. Germline assignment: CDR1 MNHEY and CDR2 SMNVEV (reference sequence). The V segment lost 5 bases and the J segment 6 bases; nucleotides outside the gene matches: 8. In the study's own analysis: Estimation of nucleated cell counts was performed using reference gene primer amplification. TCRdb's copy holds only in-frame clones and misses some; the assay was immunoSEQ multiplex PCR. D and trimming were read from the DNA, whereas the V and J calls and clone size are those reported in that table. This table has fewer than 200,000 clones, around 81% appearing once.

This rearrangement joins TRBV27 to TRBJ1-2, with 8 bases fitting TRBD1. The sequenced sample was peripheral blood. The TCR comes from a woman of 80 years or more with COVID-19, enrolled during active disease. CDR3 DNA sequence: TGTGCCAGCAGTCCCGACAGGGGAACTGATGGCTACACCTTC. Translating it yields CASSPDRGTDGYTF.